These 26 T cell receptor beta chains share one sample of origin, sequenced in a study of shared clonotypes between healthy human individuals. Clones were read by immunoSEQ multiplex PCR, and TCRdb kept only the in-frame ones, dropping some. The sample lists over 700,000 clones, over 60% occurring once. The specimen sequenced was memory CD4+ T cells sorted from blood. Subset here: CD45RA-negative fraction. The receptors derive from a woman aged 25 to 39 in good health.

The rearrangement uses TRBV19 and TRBJ1-5; the D gene is possibly TRBD1 (6 bases). This CDR3 is built from 15 residues. In germline, CDR1 is LNHDA, CDR2 SQIVND (reference sequence). Trimming cost V 0 bases and J 7 bases, with 13 bases left between them. This chain's CDR3 is CASSIDGRGGQPQHF. DNA of the CDR3: TGTGCCAGTAGTATAGACGGCAGGGGTGGGCAGCCCCAGCATTTT.

With respect to this clone: This specimen includes other DNA sequences encoding the same CDR3. The V call is TRBV18, the J call TRBJ1-1; D gene uncertain. V lost 2 bases and J lost 2, with 9 bases in between. The CDR3 totals 14 residues. CDR1 and CDR2 (germline): KGHSH, LQKENI. The CDR3 nucleotides are TGTGCCAGCTCACCAAGGGAGGGTAACACTGAAGCTTTCTTT. This translates into CASSPREGNTEAFF. Together with reference TRBV18 and TRBJ1-1, the CDR3 gives the full variable domain: NAGVMQNPRHLVRRRGQEARLRCSPMKGHSHVYWYRQLPEEGLKFMVYLQKENIIDESGMPKERFSAEFPKEGPSILRIQQVVRGDSAAYFCASSPREGNTEAFFGQGTRLTVV.

The chain has TRBV7-9 and TRBJ2-3, with a tentative D call TRBD1 (5 bases). Germline CDR1 reads SEHNR; CDR2 reads FQNEAQ (reference sequence). Trimming took 5 bases from V and 10 from J, leaving 13 bases between them. The CDR3 sequence is 12 residues long. CDR3 sequence: CASSHQARAQYF. CDR3 coding DNA: TGTGCCAGCAGCCACCAGGCCAGGGCGCAGTATTTT.

V gene TRBV29-1 combines with J gene TRBJ2-5, with 8 bases identical to TRBD1. The J call may be in error: the DNA end matches TRBJ2-7 better. The CDR3 consists of 12 residues. In germline, CDR1 is SQVTM, CDR2 ANQGSEA. The CDR3 reads CSAGQETYEQYF. For the CDR3, the DNA is TGCAGCGCGGGACAGGAGACCTACGAGCAGTACTTC.

This chain links TRBV14 with TRBJ2-7; 9 nucleotides line up with TRBD1. The germline V gene encodes CDR1 SGHDN and CDR2 FVKESK. The CDR3 has 16 residues. The ends lost 4 bases at V and 1 base at J; junction bases unmatched: 8. In DNA, the CDR3 is TGTGCCAGCAGCCGATTTAGGGGACAGGGTTCCTACGAGCAGTACTTC. It is translated as CASSRFRGQGSYEQYF.

The chain carries TRBV4-1 and TRBJ1-4, with 7 bases that match TRBD1. The CDR3 consists of 17 residues. Germline trimming cut 5 bases from V and 4 bases from J; bases unmatched to any gene: 13. Germline V gene sequence: CDR1 MGHRA, CDR2 YSYEKL. CDR3 coding DNA: TGCGCCAGCAGCACCCCCCAACGACAGGGTATTAATGAAAAACTGTTTTTT. Its translation is CASSTPQRQGINEKLFF.

This rearrangement joins TRBV28 to TRBJ1-1; D ambiguous. Between the trimmed V and J ends, which lost 4 bases and 11 bases, there was a span of 8 bases. CDR1 is MDHEN, CDR2 SYDVKM, per germline. The CDR3 consists of 10 residues. The CDR3 loop reads CASSSAPAFF. The CDR3 region has the DNA TGTGCCAGCAGTTCAGCACCGGCTTTCTTT.

The chain employs TRBV2 and TRBJ1-1; D remains ambiguous. The CDR3 totals 14 residues. Trimming left V 6 bases short and J 1 base short, with 12 bases between. The germline gives CDR1 SNHLY, CDR2 FYNNEI. The chain's CDR3 is CASRPLTTNTEAFF. The CDR3 region has the DNA TGTGCCAGCAGGCCGCTCACAACGAACACTGAAGCTTTCTTT.

The chain links TRBV7-9 to TRBJ1-4, with 7 bases lining up with TRBD1. This CDR3 comprises 17 residues. CDR1 is SEHNR, CDR2 FQNEAQ, per germline (reference sequence). V shed 1 base, J shed 4 bases, and the junction held 9 bases outside the gene matches. CDR3: CASSLGSSGQNNEKLFF. The CDR3, as DNA: TGTGCCAGCAGCTTAGGTTCGTCGGGACAGAATAATGAAAAACTGTTTTTT.

J is TRBJ1-5 and V is TRBV6-1, with unresolved D. Trimming shortened V by 0 bases and J by 5 bases, and 11 bases separated the two germline ends. The CDR3 sequence is 15 residues long. From germline, CDR1 is MNHNS and CDR2 SASEGT. The DNA of the CDR3 is TGTGCCAGCAGTGAAGCGGGCAGAAACCATCAGCCCCAGCATTTT. Residues: CASSEAGRNHQPQHF.

The rearrangement links TRBV21-1 to TRBJ2-1; the D segment call TRBD1 is taken from the table without a DNA check. TRBV21-1 represents a pseudogene. The CDR3 covers 14 residues. The CDR3 nucleotides read TGTGCCAGCAACTCATGGGACAGATACAATGAGCAGTTCTTC. This codes for CASNSWDRYNEQFF.

About this clone itself: This may come from a read error, since a much larger clone is one base off. The chain has TRBV20-1 and TRBJ2-5; D not resolved. Germline loops: CDR1 DFQATT, CDR2 SNEGSKA (reference sequence). Trimming took 3 bases from V and 5 from J, leaving 4 bases between them. The length of the CDR3 is 10 residues. The CDR3 here is CSASEETQYF. CDR3 sequence (DNA): TGCAGTGCTAGTGAGGAGACCCAGTACTTC.

In its sample, this clone was seen once. The chain has TRBV18 and TRBJ2-7; D gene ambiguous. The CDR3 spans 14 residues. V gave up 3 bases and J gave up 3 bases, with 12 bases separating them. Germline CDR1 and CDR2: KGHSH and LQKENI. The CDR3 sequence: CASSPPRLRYEQYF. The CDR3 DNA is TGTGCCAGCTCACCTCCACGTCTGCGCTACGAGCAGTACTTC.

Concerning this clone itself: The same CDR3 also results from other DNA sequences found in this sample. V is TRBV9 and J is TRBJ1-1, with D unresolved. Germline CDR1 and CDR2: SGDLS and YYNGEE. The CDR3 consists of 13 residues. V was clipped by 0 bases and J by 1 base, with 4 bases between them. In DNA form, the CDR3 reads TGTGCCAGCAGCGTAGGACCGAACACTGAAGCTTTCTTT. Its translation: CASSVGPNTEAFF.

The chain links TRBV18 to TRBJ2-7, with TRBD1 as a possible D gene (6 bases). Trimming cost V 0 bases and J 2 bases, with 11 bases left between them. Germline loops: CDR1 KGHSH, CDR2 LQKENI. This CDR3 has 15 amino acids. The CDR3 region is CASSPPGHLPYEQYF. The CDR3 nucleotides read TGTGCCAGCTCACCACCGGGACACCTCCCCTACGAGCAGTACTTC.

The V gene is TRBV5-1, the J gene TRBJ1-5; tentative D call: TRBD1 (5 bases). This CDR3 is built from 16 residues. The germline V and J ends were trimmed by 0 bases and 5 bases, with 15 bases remaining between them. CDR1 SGHRS and CDR2 YFSETQ come from the germline V gene. The CDR3 sequence: CASSLDGGNWDQPQHF. CDR3 DNA: TGCGCCAGCAGCTTGGATGGGGGGAATTGGGATCAGCCCCAGCATTTT.

This CDR3 reads CATSRAAGTYEQYF. Written as DNA, the CDR3 is TGTGCCACCAGCAGAGCCGCCGGAACCTACGAGCAGTACTTC. The rearrangement links TRBV15 to TRBJ2-7, with unresolved D. Germline V CDR1 and CDR2: LNHNV, YYDKDF (reference sequence). V dropped 1 base and J dropped 2 bases, with 9 bases sitting between them. The CDR3 is 14 residues long.

The rearrangement joins TRBV5-6 to TRBJ2-1, with TRBD2 identical over 11 bases. V shed 4 bases and J 1 base; nucleotides not matched to a gene: 10. CDR1 SGHDT and CDR2 YYEEEE come from the germline V gene. CDR3 length equals 18 residues. CDR3 nucleotides: TGTGCCAGCAGCAAACTAGCGGGAGTTTCTGTATCCTACAATGAGCAGTTCTTC. This gives the protein CASSKLAGVSVSYNEQFF.

The V and J genes are TRBV2 and TRBJ2-1, with 7 bases that match TRBD2. This CDR3 region has 15 residues. The germline V gene has CDR1 SNHLY and CDR2 FYNNEI. V lost 5 bases to trimming and J lost 1 base; unmatched junction nucleotides: 5. The CDR3 nucleotides are TGTGCCAGCAGTTTCAGCGGGACTTCCTACAATGAGCAGTTCTTC. The encoded protein is CASSFSGTSYNEQFF.

The V gene is TRBV18, the J gene TRBJ1-4; D gene ambiguous. The CDR3 is made up of 14 amino acids. The V end lost 0 bases, the J end lost 5 bases, and 7 bases lay between the germline ends. Per the germline V gene, CDR1 is KGHSH and CDR2 is LQKENI. The CDR3 DNA reads as TGTGCCAGCTCACCACCCCAGCCAAATGAAAAACTGTTTTTT. Residues: CASSPPQPNEKLFF.

The chain carries TRBV6-1 and TRBJ2-1, with 10 positions matching TRBD1. Germline trimming cut 2 bases from V and 7 bases from J; bases unmatched to any gene: 5. Germline-derived CDR1 and CDR2 are MNHNS and SASEGT. The CDR3 is 15 residues long. The CDR3 DNA is TGTGCCAGCAGTGAAATGGGACAGGGGATGAATGAGCAGTTCTTC. Its protein product is CASSEMGQGMNEQFF.

This clone was counted many times. The chain carries TRBV7-3 and TRBJ1-1; D is undetermined. CDR3 length: 13 residues. The V end was cut by 5 bases, the J end by 0 bases, with 7 bases between. Germline V CDR1 and CDR2: SGHTA, FQGTGA. CDR3 DNA sequence: TGTGCCAGCAGCACGTACTTGAACACTGAAGCTTTCTTT. Its protein product is CASSTYLNTEAFF.

This clone was seen a handful of times. The chain combines TRBV18 with TRBJ1-2, with D possibly being TRBD1 (5 bases). Germline assignment: CDR1 KGHSH and CDR2 LQKENI. V lost 6 bases to trimming and J lost 6 bases, with 11 bases between them. The CDR3 totals 12 residues. The CDR3 loop reads CASSSGKDGYTF. CDR3 nucleotide sequence: TGTGCCAGCTCTTCAGGGAAGGATGGCTACACCTTC.

This chain's CDR3 is CASSLEAENTEAFF. The DNA for the CDR3 is TGTGCCAGCAGCTTAGAGGCGGAGAACACTGAAGCTTTCTTT. This rearrangement joins TRBV11-1 to TRBJ1-1; D gene uncertain. This CDR3 has 14 residues. With 1 base removed from V and 1 base from J, the gap between germline ends came to 7 bases. Germline V lookup: CDR1 SGHAT, CDR2 FQDESV (reference sequence).

This rearrangement joins TRBV29-1 to TRBJ1-4; D is perhaps TRBD1 (5 bases). Germline values: CDR1 SQVTM, CDR2 ANQGSEA. V was cut by 7 bases and J by 6 bases, with 9 bases left in between. The CDR3 contains 11 residues. CDR3 region: CSGRVYEKLFF. Written as DNA, the CDR3 is TGCAGCGGCAGGGTTTATGAAAAACTGTTTTTT.

This clone was picked up one time. J is TRBJ2-1 and V is TRBV7-2; no clear D gene. Germline V gene lookup returns CDR1 SGHTA and CDR2 FQGNSA. Trimming removed 0 bases from V and 3 bases from J, with 12 bases in between. The length of the CDR3 is 16 residues. DNA for the CDR3: TGTGCCAGCAGCTTAGCGCCCAGCGCCAACTACAATGAGCAGTTCTTC. Amino acid sequence: CASSLAPSANYNEQFF.